The 19 T cell receptor beta chains below come from one sample, sequenced in a study of graft-versus-host responses after intestinal transplantation. Clones were read by immunoSEQ multiplex PCR, and TCRdb kept only the in-frame ones, dropping some. The sample has 25,000 to 35,000 clones, 85% to 95% seen once; the top ten hold just over 0.7%. The sample was PBMCs, taken roughly 62 days after intestinal transplant. These receptors were taken from a human patient who received an intestinal transplant, so some T cells may come from the graft donor.

This chain uses TRBV28 with TRBJ2-7, with D unresolved. The CDR3 covers 10 residues. The germline V and J ends were trimmed by 8 bases and 4 bases, with 6 bases remaining between them. Germline lookup yields CDR1 MDHEN and CDR2 SYDVKM. The CDR3 region has the DNA TGTGCCAGCGGACCATACGAGCAGTACTTC. It is translated as CASGPYEQYF.

This CDR3 is CASSQVAGGLGEQFF. For the CDR3, the DNA is TGCGCCAGCAGCCAGGTAGCGGGAGGGCTCGGTGAGCAGTTCTTC. The rearrangement uses TRBV4-1 and TRBJ2-1; 11 nucleotides match TRBD2. V shed 3 bases, J shed 9 bases, and the junction held 7 bases outside the gene matches. This CDR3 comprises 15 residues. Germline values: CDR1 MGHRA, CDR2 YSYEKL.

This chain joins TRBV19 and TRBJ2-7; 8 bases match TRBD2. Germline V lookup: CDR1 LNHDA, CDR2 SQIVND (reference sequence). This CDR3 spans 13 amino acids. Trimming at V came to 4 bases and at J to 2 bases, leaving 1 base not matched to a gene. CDR3 DNA: TGTGCCAGTAGTAGCGGGGGGACCTACGAGCAGTACTTC. Translation gives CASSSGGTYEQYF.

V and J are TRBV6-5 and TRBJ2-3; D could derive from TRBD1 or TRBD2 (6 bases each). Trimming pared 6 bases from V and 2 bases from J, leaving 15 bases between. The CDR3 sequence is 15 residues long. The germline gives CDR1 MNHEY, CDR2 SVGAGI. The CDR3 here is CASRDGGRLTDTQYF. CDR3 DNA: TGTGCCAGCAGGGACGGGGGCCGACTCACAGATACGCAGTATTTT.

The rearrangement joins TRBV30 to TRBJ1-4; the D is unclear. Trimming took 0 bases from V and 0 from J, leaving 5 bases between them. The CDR3 is 14 residues long. The germline V gene encodes CDR1 GTSNPN and CDR2 SVGIG (reference sequence). The CDR3 bases are TGTGCCTGGAGTGTACTTTCAACTAATGAAAAACTGTTTTTT. This codes for CAWSVLSTNEKLFF.

This chain links TRBV9 with TRBJ2-7, with 7 bases identical to TRBD1. The CDR3 totals 14 residues. The V gene end was trimmed by 5 bases and the J gene end by 2 bases; junction bases not matched to a gene: 7. Germline CDR1 reads SGDLS; CDR2 reads YYNGEE. CDR3 protein: CASSSGTAPYEQYF. The CDR3 bases are TGTGCCAGCAGTTCCGGGACAGCCCCCTACGAGCAGTACTTC.

The chain links TRBV9 to TRBJ2-5; D is undetermined. Germline V lookup: CDR1 SGDLS, CDR2 YYNGEE. Deletions cut 3 bases from V and 1 base from J, with 13 bases between. This CDR3 region has 15 residues. CDR3 amino acids: CASSAGPVSQETQYF. Written as DNA, the CDR3 is TGTGCCAGCAGCGCTGGACCGGTAAGCCAAGAGACCCAGTACTTC.

This chain joins TRBV5-1 and TRBJ1-6; D remains unclear. This CDR3 region has 16 residues. The germline gives CDR1 SGHRS, CDR2 YFSETQ. V lost 1 base, J lost 9 bases, and 17 bases lay in between. The CDR3 here is CASSLKGGSERSPLHF. The DNA for the CDR3 is TGCGCCAGCAGCTTGAAGGGAGGCAGTGAACGTTCACCCCTCCACTTT.

V and J are TRBV30 and TRBJ1-4; possible D gene TRBD1, 6 bases. The CDR3 sequence is 10 residues long. The V gene's germline CDR1 is GTSNPN and CDR2 SVGIG (reference sequence). Trimming stripped 5 bases from V and 8 bases from J, with 6 bases between. As DNA, the CDR3 is TGTGCCTGGGGGACAGAAAAACTGTTTTTT. Encoded protein: CAWGTEKLFF.

This clone occurred a few times. The chain links TRBV5-4 to TRBJ2-7; TRBD2 agrees at 12 bases. CDR1 is SGHNT and CDR2 is YYREEE in the germline V gene (reference sequence). The CDR3 loop spans 17 amino acids. V lost 1 base to trimming and J lost 0 bases; unmatched junction nucleotides: 5. The CDR3 region is CASSLLLAGGSSYEQYF. Here the CDR3 DNA reads TGTGCCAGCAGCTTGCTCCTAGCGGGGGGGAGCTCCTACGAGCAGTACTTC.

The chain is built from TRBV11-2 and TRBJ1-5; unclear D gene. The CDR3 is 14 residues long. CDR1 SGHAT and CDR2 FQNNGV come from the germline V gene. Trimming took off 5 bases at V and 9 bases at J, with 17 bases between the two ends. The CDR3, as DNA: TGTGCCAGCAGCCTAACGGGCCCTGAACTGCCCCAGCATTTT. This codes for CASSLTGPELPQHF.

The CDR3: CASSELRSNQPQHF. CDR3 bases: TGTGCCAGCAGTGAATTAAGAAGCAATCAGCCCCAGCATTTT. The chain joins TRBV6-1 to TRBJ1-5; D gene uncertain. From germline, CDR1 is MNHNS and CDR2 SASEGT. The V and J ends lost 2 bases and 1 base respectively, with 6 bases between them. This CDR3 is 14 amino acids long.

The gene calls are TRBV2 and TRBJ2-3; D gene ambiguous. The CDR3 is 14 amino acids. Trimming removed 3 bases at V and 3 bases at J, with 10 bases between. The germline V gene has CDR1 SNHLY and CDR2 FYNNEI. CDR3: CASSDPGLTDTQYF. Written as DNA, the CDR3 is TGTGCCAGCAGTGACCCTGGTTTAACAGATACGCAGTATTTT.

V is TRBV18 and J is TRBJ2-1; 7 bases fit TRBD1. From germline, CDR1 is KGHSH and CDR2 LQKENI. The ends lost 4 bases at V and 7 bases at J; junction bases unmatched: 10. The CDR3 is made up of 15 amino acids. The CDR3 bases are TGTGCCAGCTCACGGGAAGGGGGCGCCTTAAATGAGCAGTTCTTC. Its translation is CASSREGGALNEQFF.

J is TRBJ2-3 and V is TRBV9, with 8 positions matching TRBD1. CDR1 is SGDLS, CDR2 YYNGEE, per germline. Trimming took 0 bases from V and 4 from J; bases not matched to a gene: 7. The CDR3 length is 16 residues. CDR3 nucleotide sequence: TGTGCCAGCAGCGTAGTAGGCAGGGGGCTCGCAGATACGCAGTATTTT. Amino acid sequence: CASSVVGRGLADTQYF.

J is TRBJ1-2 and V is TRBV11-3; possibly TRBD1 for D (6 bases). Germline CDR1 is SGHNT and CDR2 is YENEEA. The CDR3 runs 13 residues. V dropped 2 bases and J dropped 4 bases, with 8 bases sitting between them. CDR3 coding DNA: TGTGCCAGCAGCTTAAGGGGGACCTATGGCTACACCTTC. Protein sequence: CASSLRGTYGYTF.

The J gene is TRBJ1-2, the V gene TRBV12-5; the D gene is possibly TRBD1 (6 bases). Trimming removed 2 bases from V and 0 bases from J, with 10 bases in between. Germline lookup yields CDR1 LGHNT and CDR2 FRNRAP. The CDR3 is 15 amino acids. CDR3 loop: CASGLWGPPNYGYTF. Here the CDR3 DNA reads TGTGCTAGTGGTTTGTGGGGGCCGCCTAACTATGGCTACACCTTC. Filled out from reference TRBV12-5 and TRBJ1-2, the complete variable domain reads DARVTQTPRHKVTEMGQEVTMRCQPILGHNTVFWYRQTMMQGLELLAYFRNRAPLDDSGMPKDRFSAEMPDATLATLKIQPSEPRDSAVYFCASGLWGPPNYGYTFGSGTRLTVV.

The chain is built from TRBV30 and TRBJ2-5, with TRBD2 identical over 10 bases. V lost 5 bases and J lost 1; bases outside the gene matches: 7. The CDR3 is made up of 15 amino acids. Per germline, CDR1 GTSNPN and CDR2 SVGIG (reference sequence). The CDR3 spells CAWSSSGSSQETQYF. The CDR3, as DNA: TGTGCCTGGTCTTCTAGCGGGAGCAGCCAAGAGACCCAGTACTTC.

The genes are TRBV18 and TRBJ1-1; maybe TRBD1 (5 bases). This CDR3 region has 16 residues. V was cut by 3 bases and J by 0 bases, with 14 bases left in between. CDR1 KGHSH and CDR2 LQKENI come from the germline V gene. The CDR3 loop is CASSPPGRGVNTEAFF. CDR3 nucleotide sequence: TGTGCCAGCTCACCCCCGGGGCGCGGGGTGAACACTGAAGCTTTCTTT.